This is a list of T cell receptor beta chains from one sample in a study of blood T cell repertoires in COVID-19. Repertoires were generated with immunoSEQ multiplex PCR, while TCRdb's copy carries only in-frame clones and drops some. The sample lists roughly 56,000 clones, approximately 84% occurring once. The sample was peripheral blood. Receptor source: a human donor in a cohort sampled during active COVID-19. Each CDR3 is given with its conserved first and last residue. A D gene is named only where the DNA matches it firmly. The size field is filled for only some rows; it gives once, few, many or a size class.

TRBJ1-5 . . TRBV19 TGTGCCAGTAGTGCAGGGAATAGCAATCAGCCCCAGCATTTT CASSAGNSNQPQHF
TRBJ2-1 TRBD2 . TRBV2 TGTGCCACCCGACTAGCGGGAGGGCAGAGTGAGCAGTTCTTC CATRLAGGQSEQFF
TRBJ2-3 . . TRBV29-1 TGCAGCGTTGAAGCTCCGGGGGCAGATACGCAGTATTTT CSVEAPGADTQYF
TRBJ1-4 . once TRBV19 TGTGCCAGTAATAGATTGAATGAAAAACTGTTTTTT CASNRLNEKLFF
TRBJ2-1 TRBD2 . TRBV3-1/TRBV3-2 TGTGCCAGCAGATACGGACTAGCGGGAGCAGGCAATGAGCAGTTCTTC CASRYGLAGAGNEQFF
TRBJ2-2 . . TRBV7-8 TGTGCCAGCAGCCCCGGGACTGCGAACACCGGGGAGCTGTTTTTT CASSPGTANTGELFF
TRBJ1-1 . . TRBV6-4 TGTGCCAGCAGCGATCAAGCGAACACTGAAGCTTTCTTT CASSDQANTEAFF
TRBJ2-2 . . TRBV21-1 TGTGCCAGCAGCAAAGGCGGGAGGGAGGTCGGGGAGCTGTTTTTT CASSKGGREVGELFF
TRBJ2-1 . . TRBV24-1 TGTGCCACCAGTGACGCAGTCTCTTATGGGCAGTTCTTC CATSDAVSYGQFF
TRBJ2-1 . . TRBV5-1 TGCGCCAGCAGCTTCGGGCAGGGTAATTGGGATGAGCAGTTCTTC CASSFGQGNWDEQFF
TRBJ2-5 TRBD2 . TRBV5-5 TGTGCCAGCAGCTTGGCGGCGGGAGGGCCGGGAGAGACCCAGTACTTC CASSLAAGGPGETQYF
TRBJ2-7 TRBD1 . TRBV11-2 TGTGCCAGCAGCTCCAACAGGGGGCGCCACGAGCAGTACTTC CASSSNRGRHEQYF
TRBJ2-5 . . TRBV7-9 TGTGCCAGCAGGTGGGACTCCGGGGAGACCCAGTACTTC CASRWDSGETQYF
TRBJ2-7 TRBD2 . TRBV7-9 TGTGCCAGCAGCCCTAGCGGGAGACCACCCTACGAGCAGTACTTC CASSPSGRPPYEQYF
TRBJ1-6 . . TRBV18 TGTGCCAGCTCCCCACCGGGCCGCCCAGGGAATTCACCCCTCCACTTT CASSPPGRPGNSPLHF
TRBJ1-5 . . TRBV30 TGTGCCTGGAGCGAAGGGGGAAATCAGCCCCAGCATTTT CAWSEGGNQPQHF
TRBJ2-3 . . TRBV28 TGTGCCAGCAGTTTGGGTTCGTTGGTAGCGGAAAATTTTAGTCCGAGCACAGATACGCAGTATTTT CASSLGSLVAENFSPSTDTQYF
TRBJ2-1 . . TRBV7-2 TGTGCCAGCAGCCCCAGGGGTGGGATATACAATGAGCAGTTCTTC CASSPRGGIYNEQFF
TRBJ2-1 . . TRBV7-2 TGTGCCAGCAGCGTAACTAAAAATGAGCAGTTCTTC CASSVTKNEQFF
TRBJ1-6 . . TRBV2 TGTGCCAGCAGTGAAGTTAGCTCCTATAATTCACCCCTCCACTTT CASSEVSSYNSPLHF
TRBJ2-6 . . TRBV6-4 TGTGCCAGCAGTGACGGCAGGGCGTCTGGGGCCAACGTCCTGACTTTC CASSDGRASGANVLTF
TRBJ2-5 TRBD2 . TRBV30 TGTGCCTGCCGGCAGGGAGGGAAGACCCAGTACTTC CACRQGGKTQYF
TRBJ2-7 TRBD2 . TRBV5-4 TGTGCCAGCAGCGTAAGCGGGAGGCTCTCCTACGAGCAGTACTTC CASSVSGRLSYEQYF
TRBJ2-7 . . TRBV27 TGTGCCAGCAGTTCCCCCTCTAGGGGGTACGAGCAGTACTTC CASSSPSRGYEQYF
TRBJ1-4 . . TRBV3-1/TRBV3-2 TGTGCCAGCACCCCCCGACGAGGTGCAACTAATGAAAAACTGTTTTTT CASTPRRGATNEKLFF
TRBJ2-7 . . TRBV30 TGTGCCTGGAGTAGGGGTCGGGAGCAGTACTTC CAWSRGREQYF
TRBJ2-3 . . TRBV12-3/TRBV12-4 TGTGCCAGCAGCCGACAGGCCACAGATACGCAGTATTTT CASSRQATDTQYF
TRBJ2-5 . . TRBV7-2 TGTGCCAGCAGACAAGGCGGGGTAGGGAAGACCCAGTACTTC CASRQGGVGKTQYF
TRBJ1-2 TRBD1 . TRBV11-2 TGTGCCAGCAGCTTGACGACAGGGTCCTATGGCTACACCTTC CASSLTTGSYGYTF
TRBJ2-1 . . TRBV7-9 TGTGCCAGCAGCTCAGGTCCCGGGACAAACAATGAGCAGTTCTTC CASSSGPGTNNEQFF
TRBJ2-1 . few TRBV7-2 TGTGCCAGCAGCCCCCAAGCCATCCGCTCCTACAATGAGCAGTTCTTC CASSPQAIRSYNEQFF
TRBJ2-1 . . TRBV19 TGTGCCAGTAGTATCGGGACATGGAATGAGCAGTTCTTC CASSIGTWNEQFF
TRBJ2-7 . . TRBV2 TGTGCCAGCAGTGTAAAACAGGGACCCTACGAGCAGTACTTC CASSVKQGPYEQYF
TRBJ1-1 TRBD1 once TRBV7-2 TGTGCCAGCATACTCGGGGGGACAGGGGGCTTGAACACTGAAGCTTTCTTT CASILGGTGGLNTEAFF
TRBJ1-1 . . TRBV7-2 TGTGCCAGCAGCTTATCTGCTGGGGGCATGAACACTGAAGCTTTCTTT CASSLSAGGMNTEAFF
TRBJ1-5 TRBD1 . TRBV19 TGTGCCAGTAGGGGGGTAGCGACAGGGGAGAACAATCAGCCCCAGCATTTT CASRGVATGENNQPQHF
TRBJ2-7 TRBD1 . TRBV28 TGTGCCAGCAGAGATACCCTAGGACAGGGGTACGAGCAGTACTTC CASRDTLGQGYEQYF
TRBJ2-2 . . TRBV21-1 TGTGCCAGCAGCACCAGCCGCCGGTGCGGCGGGGAGCTGTTTTTT CASSTSRRCGGELFF
TRBJ1-2 . . TRBV2 TGTGCCAGCAGTGAAGGCCTTACAGGGTCGGTCTATGGCTACACCTTC CASSEGLTGSVYGYTF
TRBJ2-2 TRBD2 . TRBV24-1 TGTGCCACCCGGGGACTAGCGGGGACCGGGGAGCTGTTTTTT CATRGLAGTGELFF
TRBJ2-1 . . TRBV19 TGTGCCAGTAGTATTGGAGGGGTCTCAAATGAGCAGTTCTTC CASSIGGVSNEQFF